The 4 T cell receptor beta chains given below trace back to one sample, sequenced in a study of blood T cell repertoires in COVID-19. The table came from immunoSEQ multiplex PCR; TCRdb's copy has only in-frame clones and leaves some out. The repertoire holds around 400,000 clones, with about 90% as singletons. The sample was PBMCs or T cells enriched from blood (not recorded which). The origin of the receptors is a woman aged 25 to 39 who had recovered from COVID-19.

This chain joins TRBV14 and TRBJ2-7; TRBD1 matches 7 bases. Germline V lookup: CDR1 SGHDN, CDR2 FVKESK. The CDR3 is 13 amino acids. V gave up 6 bases and J gave up 2 bases; unmatched junction bases: 4. CDR3 loop: CASRQQGAYEQYF. In DNA form, the CDR3 reads TGTGCCAGCAGACAGCAGGGGGCCTACGAGCAGTACTTC.

The V and J genes are TRBV28 and TRBJ1-4; D is ambiguous. CDR3 length equals 14 residues. Germline CDR1 MDHEN, CDR2 SYDVKM. V was clipped by 5 bases and J by 4 bases, with 11 bases between them. The CDR3 loop is CASSLQSLNEKLFF. The CDR3 region has the DNA TGTGCCAGCAGTCTCCAGTCGCTTAATGAAAAACTGTTTTTT.

In this sample, this clone turned up once. The J gene is TRBJ1-6, the V gene TRBV30; 9 nucleotides agree with TRBD1. The CDR3 covers 14 residues. V lost 3 bases to trimming and J lost 10 bases; unmatched junction nucleotides: 7. The germline CDR1 and CDR2 sequences are GTSNPN and SVGIG (reference sequence). The CDR3, as DNA: TGTGCCTGGAGAAAGGGACAGGGTGCGTCACCCCTCCACTTT. This codes for CAWRKGQGASPLHF.

This clone has more than one count but fewer than ten. The rearrangement joins TRBV5-4 to TRBJ2-7, with D possibly being TRBD1 (6 bases). CDR1 is SGHNT, CDR2 YYREEE, per germline (reference sequence). The germline V and J ends were trimmed by 2 bases and 5 bases, with 17 bases remaining between them. This CDR3 has 15 amino acids. The CDR3 loop is CASSLNRVAFHEQYF. The CDR3 DNA sequence: TGTGCCAGCAGCTTAAACAGGGTAGCTTTCCACGAGCAGTACTTC.